This T cell receptor beta chain was documented in a study of blood T cell repertoires in COVID-19. Study-level information: Some COVID-19 samples were acute and others convalescent; all came from the United States, Italy and Spain.

Original data processing: Amplification with reference gene primers provided the estimates of nucleated cell counts. The protocol was immunoSEQ multiplex PCR, while the TCRdb copy is restricted to in-frame clones and leaves out a portion. The V and J calls and clone size were taken over from that table, and D and trimming were inferred from the DNA. The repertoire holds fewer than 55,000 clones, with about 84% as singletons. The CDR3 is 13 amino acids. Trimming stripped 2 bases from V and 7 bases from J, with 6 bases between. Germline V gives CDR1 LNHDA, CDR2 SQIVND (reference sequence). The sample was peripheral blood. The chain joins TRBV19 to TRBJ1-6; D ambiguous. This clonotype was obtained from a woman aged 55-75 years with acute or convalescent COVID-19. This chain's CDR3 is CASSINGNSPLHF. In DNA form, the CDR3 reads TGTGCCAGTAGTATAAACGGGAATTCACCCCTCCACTTT.